These 7 T cell receptor beta chains share one sample of origin, sequenced in a study of shared clonotypes between healthy human individuals. The table came from immunoSEQ multiplex PCR; TCRdb's copy has only in-frame clones and leaves some out. The sample shows millions of clones, approximately 95% of them seen only once. Specimen: naive CD4+ T cells from PBMCs. Noted subset: CD45RA+ positively selected. The receptors derive from a man aged 18 to 29 in good health. Some clones in this sample may be carry-over from other donors' samples.

The CDR3 nucleotides are TGTGCCAGCAGAGAGCGGGAGCCCCTAATTGGTTACAATGAGCAGTTCTTC. It encodes CASREREPLIGYNEQFF. The chain carries TRBV2 and TRBJ2-1, with 8 nucleotides matching TRBD2. The CDR3 spans 17 residues. The trim removed 6 bases at V and 4 bases at J, leaving 14 bases unmatched. Germline V gives CDR1 SNHLY, CDR2 FYNNEI.

The table lists this clone with a few counts. The chain joins TRBV13 to TRBJ1-2; weak D call: TRBD1 (6 bases). The CDR3 is made up of 13 amino acids. From germline, CDR1 is PRHDT and CDR2 FYEKMQ (reference sequence). The V gene lost 3 bases and the J gene lost 7 bases, with 12 bases spanning the gap. The CDR3: CASSFRTVTGYTF. CDR3 coding DNA: TGTGCCAGCAGCTTCCGGACAGTAACTGGCTACACCTTC.

The chain uses TRBV15 and TRBJ1-5, with no clear D. V was shortened by 0 bases and J by 0 bases, with 12 bases between the two germline ends. This CDR3 comprises 17 residues. Germline loops: CDR1 LNHNV, CDR2 YYDKDF (reference sequence). The CDR3, as DNA: TGTGCCACCAGCAGAGATGGAACTCGGAGTAGCAATCAGCCCCAGCATTTT. Encoded protein: CATSRDGTRSSNQPQHF.

The chain is built from TRBV28 and TRBJ2-7; possible D gene TRBD2, 6 bases. This CDR3 is 15 amino acids long. Germline CDR1 and CDR2: MDHEN and SYDVKM. The germline V and J ends were trimmed by 10 bases and 0 bases, with 19 bases remaining between them. Here the CDR3 DNA reads TGTGCCACCATTAAACTAGCAACGAGCTCCTACGAGCAGTACTTC. As protein: CATIKLATSSYEQYF.

The CDR3 nucleotides read TGTGCCAGCAGCTTTGACAGGTCATACAATGAGCAGTTCTTC. Translated: CASSFDRSYNEQFF. The V and J genes are TRBV7-9 and TRBJ2-1, with D possibly matching TRBD1 (6 bases). Trimming shortened V by 3 bases and J by 4 bases, and 10 bases separated the two germline ends. CDR1 is SEHNR and CDR2 is FQNEAQ in the germline V gene (reference sequence). The CDR3 length is 14 residues.

The chain carries TRBV18 and TRBJ1-3; D unresolved. CDR1 is KGHSH and CDR2 is LQKENI in the germline V gene. V lost 3 bases and J 4 bases, leaving 13 bases between the germline ends. The CDR3 is 15 residues long. This CDR3 is CASSPVAVLGNTIYF. The CDR3 bases are TGTGCCAGCTCACCTGTTGCGGTTTTAGGAAACACCATATATTTT. Variable domain in full (rest from reference TRBV18 and TRBJ1-3): NAGVMQNPRHLVRRRGQEARLRCSPMKGHSHVYWYRQLPEEGLKFMVYLQKENIIDESGMPKERFSAEFPKEGPSILRIQQVVRGDSAAYFCASSPVAVLGNTIYFGEGSWLTVV.

A note on this clone: Other DNA sequences in the sample encode the same CDR3. The DNA for the CDR3 is TGCGCCAGCAGCCCTGGACTAGCGGGAGCCGAGACCCAGTACTTC. Amino acid sequence: CASSPGLAGAETQYF. The chain couples TRBV5-1 to TRBJ2-5; 13 bases match TRBD2. CDR3 length equals 15 residues. V shed 4 bases and J 5 bases; nucleotides not matched to a gene: 5. CDR1 is SGHRS and CDR2 is YFSETQ in the germline V gene.